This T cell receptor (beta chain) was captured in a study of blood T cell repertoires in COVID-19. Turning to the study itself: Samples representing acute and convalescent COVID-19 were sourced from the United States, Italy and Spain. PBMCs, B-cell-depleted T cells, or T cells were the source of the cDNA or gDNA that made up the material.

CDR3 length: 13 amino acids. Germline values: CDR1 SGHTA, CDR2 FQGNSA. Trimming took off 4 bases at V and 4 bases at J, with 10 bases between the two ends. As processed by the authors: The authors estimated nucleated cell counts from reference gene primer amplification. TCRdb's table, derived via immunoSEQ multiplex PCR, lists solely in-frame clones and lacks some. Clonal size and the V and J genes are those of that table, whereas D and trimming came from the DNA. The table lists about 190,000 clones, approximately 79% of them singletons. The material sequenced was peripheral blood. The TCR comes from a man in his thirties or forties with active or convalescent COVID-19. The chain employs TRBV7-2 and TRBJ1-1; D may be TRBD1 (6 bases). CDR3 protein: CASSSRGGTEAFF. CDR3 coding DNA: TGTGCCAGCAGCTCGAGGGGGGGCACTGAAGCTTTCTTT.